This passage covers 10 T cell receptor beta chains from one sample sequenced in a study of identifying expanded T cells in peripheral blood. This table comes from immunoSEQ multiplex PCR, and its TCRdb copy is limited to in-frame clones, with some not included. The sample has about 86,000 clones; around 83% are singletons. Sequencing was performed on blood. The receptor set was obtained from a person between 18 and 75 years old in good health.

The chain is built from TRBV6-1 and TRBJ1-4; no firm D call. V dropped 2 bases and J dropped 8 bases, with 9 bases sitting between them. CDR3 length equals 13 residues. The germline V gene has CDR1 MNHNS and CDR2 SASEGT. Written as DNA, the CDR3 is TGTGCCAGCAGTGAATGGGAGGAAGAAAAACTGTTTTTT. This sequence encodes CASSEWEEEKLFF.

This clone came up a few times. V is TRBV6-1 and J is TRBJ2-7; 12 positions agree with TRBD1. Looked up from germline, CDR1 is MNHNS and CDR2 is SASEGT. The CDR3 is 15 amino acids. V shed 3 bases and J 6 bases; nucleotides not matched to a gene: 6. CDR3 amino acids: CASSELGTGGREQYF. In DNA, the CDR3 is TGTGCCAGCAGTGAGTTGGGGACAGGGGGCCGCGAGCAGTACTTC.

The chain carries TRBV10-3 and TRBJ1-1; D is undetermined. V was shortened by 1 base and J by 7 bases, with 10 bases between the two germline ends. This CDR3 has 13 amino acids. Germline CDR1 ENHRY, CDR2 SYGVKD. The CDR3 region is CAISEYLSSEAFF. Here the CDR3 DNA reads TGTGCCATCAGTGAGTACCTCTCTAGTGAAGCTTTCTTT.

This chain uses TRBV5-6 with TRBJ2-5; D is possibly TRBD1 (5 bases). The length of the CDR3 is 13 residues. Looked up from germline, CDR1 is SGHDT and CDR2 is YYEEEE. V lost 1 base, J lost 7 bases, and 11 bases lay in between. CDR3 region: CASSLQGSGTQYF. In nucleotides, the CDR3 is TGTGCCAGCAGCTTGCAGGGATCTGGGACCCAGTACTTC. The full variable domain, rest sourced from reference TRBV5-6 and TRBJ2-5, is DAGVTQSPTHLIKTRGQQVTLRCSPKSGHDTVSWYQQALGQGPQFIFQYYEEEERQRGNFPDRFSGHQFPNYSSELNVNALLLGDSALYLCASSLQGSGTQYFGPGTRLLVL.

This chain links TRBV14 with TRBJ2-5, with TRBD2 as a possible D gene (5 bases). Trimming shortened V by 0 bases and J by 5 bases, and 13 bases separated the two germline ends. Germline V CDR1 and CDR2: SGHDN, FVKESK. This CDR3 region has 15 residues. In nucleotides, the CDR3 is TGTGCCAGCAGCCAAGATTGGTACCGCGGGGAGACCCAGTACTTC. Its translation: CASSQDWYRGETQYF.

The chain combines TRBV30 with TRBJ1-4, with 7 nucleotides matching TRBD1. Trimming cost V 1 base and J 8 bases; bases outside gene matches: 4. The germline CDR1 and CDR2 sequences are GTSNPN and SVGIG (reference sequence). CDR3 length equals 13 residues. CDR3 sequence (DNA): TGTGCCTGGAGTGGACAGGGTTTCGAAAAACTGTTTTTT. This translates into CAWSGQGFEKLFF.

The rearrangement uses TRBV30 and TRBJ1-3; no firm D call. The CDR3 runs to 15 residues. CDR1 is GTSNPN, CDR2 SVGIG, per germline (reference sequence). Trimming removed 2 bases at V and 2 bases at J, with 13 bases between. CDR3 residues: CAWSLRSLAGNTIYF. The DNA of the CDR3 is TGTGCCTGGAGTCTCCGGAGTCTAGCTGGAAACACCATATATTTT.

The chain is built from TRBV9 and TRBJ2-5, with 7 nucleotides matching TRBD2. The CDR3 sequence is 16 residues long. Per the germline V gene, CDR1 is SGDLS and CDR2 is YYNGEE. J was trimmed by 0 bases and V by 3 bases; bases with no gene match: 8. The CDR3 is CASSGSSGEYQETQYF. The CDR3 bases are TGTGCCAGCAGCGGGAGCAGCGGGGAGTACCAAGAGACCCAGTACTTC.

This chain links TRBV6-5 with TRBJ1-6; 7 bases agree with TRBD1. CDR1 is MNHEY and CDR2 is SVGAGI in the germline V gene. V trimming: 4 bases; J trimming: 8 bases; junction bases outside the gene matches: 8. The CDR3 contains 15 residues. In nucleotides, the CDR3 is TGTGCCAGCAGTTTTACGAGGGGGCCGGATTCACCCCTCCACTTT. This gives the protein CASSFTRGPDSPLHF.

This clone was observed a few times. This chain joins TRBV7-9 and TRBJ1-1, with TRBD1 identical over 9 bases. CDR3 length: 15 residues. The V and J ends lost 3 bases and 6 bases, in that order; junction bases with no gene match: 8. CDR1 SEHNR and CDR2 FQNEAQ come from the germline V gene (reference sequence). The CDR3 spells CASSFGQGFFAEAFF. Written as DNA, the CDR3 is TGTGCCAGCAGCTTTGGACAGGGGTTTTTCGCTGAAGCTTTCTTT.